Sequencing of this T cell receptor (beta chain) was carried out in a study of T cell responses to AZD1222 COVID-19 vaccine (dated by TCRdb to about 2021). For the study in its entirety: TCR sequencing was performed for 230 to 250 trial participants, of whom about 200 were given two doses of AZD1222 and about 25 were given two doses of MenACWY control vaccine. Trial participants were enrolled by age into subgroups of 18-55, 56-69 and 70-plus years, and roughly 150, 30 and 60 TCR-sequenced participants, respectively, were included in these subgroups.

Details on this clone: Its antigen has not been determined. Per-base qualities were not stored, and no clone one base away is much larger.

The study at large found these results: Because no samples from the day 14 peak response were available, repertoires could be characterized only after the peak T cell response. Nearly half of unique spike-specific TCRs reportedly recognized epitopes outside regions mutated in the B.1.351 and B.1.1.7 variants. Participants were mostly white British, with more females than males. The authors suggested clonal diversity may have been underestimated. CD4 TCRs associated with the vaccine covered the entire spike protein, and the dominant responses were in regions 160-218 and 743-854. A significant rise in spike-specific TCR breadth and depth was observed after two AZD1222 doses relative to day 0 and relative to MenACWY recipients. In the small 56-69-year group, the increase in depth fell short of significance, most likely because of low power. Only five to seven AZD1222 recipients were SARS-CoV-2 seropositive at baseline, limiting conclusions about previously exposed vaccinees.

From the cysteine up to the phenylalanine, the CDR3 has a length of 15 residues. This entry keeps only the CDR3 DNA: 45 bases, framed from base 1. V loses 3 bases of germline sequence and J loses 6 bases, and the interval between the two ends is 15 bases. The CDR1 and CDR2 encoded by the germline V gene (reference sequence) are LNHDA and SQIVND. The time point label here, explained by the study, means: about 28 days (+/-7) after the second vaccine dose. AZD1222 recipients whose second dose came at about 4 weeks and those whose second dose came at about 12 weeks were combined into one group, since spike-specific TCR depth and breadth did not differ between the two schedules. Vaccinee samples came from UK trials COV001 and COV002, including a single-blind randomized controlled phase 2/3 trial of AZD1222 (ChAdOx1 nCoV-19) in healthy adults. For TCRbeta chain sequencing, PBMC samples from trial participants were taken at day 0 and at day 28 after the second dose.

The CDR3 regions of human TCRbeta chains were analyzed by immunosequencing. The authors' analysis ran thus. TCRs in the repertoires were matched against a reference library of SARS-CoV-2-specific TCRs that had been generated with the MIRA antigen-specificity platform. Breadth was defined as the fraction of unique TCRs that were SARS-CoV-2-associated, and depth was defined as the fraction of total T cells that were SARS-CoV-2-associated. Using the MIRA data, each spike-specific TCR was assigned both to the spike region to which the TCR was reactive and to a CD4 or CD8 class. Log10-transformed breadth and depth values were compared by one-way ANOVA with Sidak's multiple comparisons tests. In TCRdb, the immuneACCESS table is reduced to in-frame sequences with V and J assigned. These tables do not hold every clone; where another copy was compared, an unresolved V gene accounts for under half, and the others remain unexplained. The V and J calls and clone size were taken over from that table, and D and trimming were inferred from the DNA. The table for this sample lists about 69,000 clones; 70% to 90% of them were counted only once. The biggest ten clones account for about 23% of the sample.

The sample here was peripheral blood, taken 28 days after the second AZD1222 dose. This TCR was sampled from an adult who received the AZD1222 COVID-19 vaccine. The chain couples TRBV19 to TRBJ2-1; possibly the D gene is TRBD1, per 6 matching bases. CDR3 reads: CASSMLGHLGNEQFF. The DNA sequence is given as TGTGCCAGTAGTATGTTGGGACACCTTGGCAATGAGCAGTTCTTC. With all but the CDR3 taken from the reference TRBV19 and TRBJ2-1 genes, the full variable domain is: DGGITQSPKYLFRKEGQNVTLSCEQNLNHDAMYWYRQDPGQGLRLIYYSQIVNDFQKGDIAEGYSVSREKKESFPLTVTSAQKNPTAFYLCASSMLGHLGNEQFFGPGTRLTVL.